This TCR beta chain derives from a study of CD8 T cells in ankylosing spondylitis. Findings of the study overall: For ankylosing spondylitis blood, a TCR beta motif of under ten highly homologous variants appeared characteristic.

The CDR3 runs 15 residues. CDR1 is SEHNR and CDR2 is FQNEAQ in the germline V gene (reference sequence). V lost 5 bases, J lost 0 bases, and 14 bases lay in between. Quantitative barcoded 5'-RACE was used to prepare TCR beta libraries. MiXCR was run by TCRdb on the 5' RACE reads, yielding one entry per CDR3 protein. The table shows about 130,000 distinct CDR3 sequences, with about an eighth occurring only once. This clonotype was seen a few times. Its antigen is not known. The sequencing sample was made of blood, either unsorted or a sorted T cell fraction (not recorded which). The V gene is TRBV7-9, the J gene TRBJ2-7; D may correspond to TRBD1 or TRBD2 (5 bases each). The TCR was taken from a female donor with ankylosing spondylitis or in good health (not recorded which). The CDR3 here is CASSLPGQLSYEQYF. CDR3 DNA: TGTGCCAGCAGCCTCCCGGGGCAGCTCTCCTACGAGCAGTACTTC.